A single TCR beta chain is shown here with its context. What it binds is unknown. It was by quantitative 5'-RACE with molecular barcodes that TCR beta libraries were made. TCRdb redid the calling of the 5' RACE reads with MiXCR, one entry per CDR3 protein. The sample holds 300,000 to 350,000 distinct CDR3 sequences, around a tenth seen once. This CDR3 has 13 amino acids. V trimming: 11 bases; J trimming: 10 bases; junction bases outside the gene matches: 10. Germline lookup yields CDR1 MRHNA and CDR2 SNTAGT. The data were obtained in a study of CD8 T cells in ankylosing spondylitis. General study results and limits: There was reportedly significant enrichment of clones that were disease-linked in matched ankylosing spondylitis synovial fluid. One TCR beta motif, made up of several highly homologous variants, appeared characteristic of ankylosing spondylitis blood. Researchers report that disease-linked clones proved CD8+ and relatively rare in peripheral blood.

Sequences were obtained from blood, either unsorted or a sorted T cell fraction (not recorded which). The V and J genes are TRBV6-4 and TRBJ2-3; 12 bases are shared with TRBD2. This receptor was identified in a female donor with ankylosing spondylitis or in good health (not recorded which). DNA of the CDR3: TGTGCCCCCAGCGAGGGACTAGCGGGTGCGCAGTATTTT. Translating it yields CAPSEGLAGAQYF.